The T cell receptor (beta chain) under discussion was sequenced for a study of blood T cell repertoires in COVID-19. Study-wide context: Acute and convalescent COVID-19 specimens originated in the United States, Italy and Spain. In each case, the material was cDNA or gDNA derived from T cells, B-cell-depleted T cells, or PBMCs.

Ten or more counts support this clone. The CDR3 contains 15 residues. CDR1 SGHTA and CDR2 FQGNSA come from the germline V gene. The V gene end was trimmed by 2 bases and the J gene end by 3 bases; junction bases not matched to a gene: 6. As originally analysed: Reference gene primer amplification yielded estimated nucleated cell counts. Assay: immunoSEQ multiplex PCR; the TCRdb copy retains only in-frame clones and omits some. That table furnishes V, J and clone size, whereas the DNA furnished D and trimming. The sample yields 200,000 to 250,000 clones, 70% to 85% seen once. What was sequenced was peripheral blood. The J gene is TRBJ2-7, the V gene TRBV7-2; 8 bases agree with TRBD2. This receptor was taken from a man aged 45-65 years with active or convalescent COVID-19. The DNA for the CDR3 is TGTGCCAGCAGCTTAAAAAGCGGGAGTGACTACGAGCAGTACTTC. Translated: CASSLKSGSDYEQYF.